This record looks at one TCR beta chain sequence and its context. Its target is not known. A much larger clone is a single base away; this may be a read error. This specimen comes from a study of T-cell reconstitution after alpha-beta-depleted transplantation in children. From germline, CDR1 is DFQATT and CDR2 SNEGSKA (reference sequence). The CDR3 extends over 16 amino acids. During its preparation, the TCRbeta library received unique molecular identifiers. MiXCR, run by TCRdb on the PCR reads, gives a single entry per CDR3 protein. This sample has about 200,000 distinct CDR3 sequences; roughly 7% occur once, and the top ten carry about 6%. Points from the study as a whole: After one year, T-cell counts and TCRbeta diversity mostly came from new T cells. Reported findings indicate that, about two months after transplant, alpha-beta T cells came from several hundred expanded clones, which were derived from non-depleted graft cells.

The chain recombines TRBV20-1 with TRBJ2-1; 10 nucleotides line up with TRBD1. The sample was PBMCs, taken before TCRalphabeta/CD19-depleted stem cell transplant. The receptor was isolated from a boy aged 2-9 years with acute lymphoblastic leukemia, due to receive a stem cell transplant. The CDR3 DNA sequence: TGCTGTGCTGAGACAGGGGGCCCAAGCTCCTACAATGAGCAGTTCTTC. Its protein is CCAETGGPSSYNEQFF.